The rows below give T cell receptor beta chains drawn from one sample of a study of identical twins. TCRdb fed the 5' RACE reads into MiXCR, producing one record per CDR3 protein. The sample consists of under 250,000 distinct CDR3 sequences, 7.5% of them appearing once. The sample was also reused in another study, on yellow fever vaccine responses in identical twins.

Sequencing used memory (CD45RO+) T cells sorted from blood. Receptors originate from a woman under 30 in good health. Both conserved end residues are part of each CDR3. D genes are given only for firm matches. Part of the rows lack a size; the others show once, few, many or a class for expanded clones.

TRBJ2-3,15,-,TRBV7-9,many,TGTGCCAGCAGCTTATATCTCCTGTACACAGATACGCAGTATTTT,CASSLYLLYTDTQYF
TRBJ2-1,17,-,TRBV19,few,TGTGCCAGTAGTACCCCTATGGGCGGGACCGATAGGAATGAGCAGTTCTTC,CASSTPMGGTDRNEQFF
TRBJ2-7,13,TRBD1,TRBV18,-,TGTGCCAGCTCACCCACAGGGGTGTACGAGCAGTACTTC,CASSPTGVYEQYF
TRBJ2-2,16,-,TRBV4-3,many,TGCGCCAGCAGCCAAAGGGCCTTTTCGGACACCGGGGAGCTGTTTTTT,CASSQRAFSDTGELFF
TRBJ2-3,16,-,TRBV6-5,-,TGTGCCAGCAGTTACTCCCGAGGGGGGGACACAGATACGCAGTATTTT,CASSYSRGGDTDTQYF
TRBJ1-3,13,-,TRBV29-1,many,TGCAGCGCTCACCCGGCAGGGGGAAACACCATATATTTT,CSAHPAGGNTIYF
TRBJ1-1,13,-,TRBV7-2,few,TGTGCCAGCAGCTTAGTTGGGGTGCCGGGAGCTTTCTTT,CASSLVGVPGAFF
TRBJ2-7,13,-,TRBV20-1,many,TGCAGTGCTTCGCGAGACACTCCTATCGAGCAGTACTTC,CSASRDTPIEQYF
TRBJ2-7,15,TRBD2,TRBV4-3,many,TGCGCCAGCAGCCAAGCTAGCGGGAGGTTCCACGAGCAGTACTTC,CASSQASGRFHEQYF
TRBJ2-3,16,TRBD2,TRBV5-6,few,TGTGCCAGCAGCGTGACTAGCGGGGGGGCGTCAGATACGCAGTATTTT,CASSVTSGGASDTQYF
TRBJ1-5,13,-,TRBV19,-,TGTGCCAGTAGTATAAGGGGGATTCAGCCCCAGCATTTT,CASSIRGIQPQHF
TRBJ2-1,17,TRBD2,TRBV29-1,few,TGCAGCGTTGAGGGGACTAGCGGGAGGAACAGGGGGAATGAGCAGTTCTTC,CSVEGTSGRNRGNEQFF
TRBJ1-1,16,-,TRBV10-2,few,TGCGCCAGCAGGGGGTCGGGGAAGGGTAGGAACACTGAAGCTTTCTTT,CASRGSGKGRNTEAFF
TRBJ1-5,12,TRBD1,TRBV6-5,few,TGTGCCAGCGGGACAGGGAATCAGCCCCAGCATTTT,CASGTGNQPQHF
TRBJ1-6,16,TRBD1,TRBV28,-,TGTGCCAGCAGTTTAGGGGGAGGGGGCAGCGGTTCACCCCTCCACTTT,CASSLGGGGSGSPLHF
TRBJ1-5,15,-,TRBV4-3,many,TGCGCCAGCAGCCAAGATCTGACAGAAAATCAGCCCCAGCATTTT,CASSQDLTENQPQHF
TRBJ2-4,14,TRBD2,TRBV6-5,few,TGTGCCAGCAGTTACTCTCAGGGAGGGAACATTCAGTACTTC,CASSYSQGGNIQYF
TRBJ2-7,19,TRBD2,TRBV5-6,few,TGTGCCAGCAGCTCGGACAGGGAGGTGGTCCTAGCGGGAGCCAACGAGCAGTACTTC,CASSSDREVVLAGANEQYF
TRBJ2-1,16,TRBD2,TRBV4-3,few,TGCGCCAGCAGCCAGAGGACTAGCGGCGACTACAATGAGCAGTTCTTC,CASSQRTSGDYNEQFF
TRBJ2-3,14,-,TRBV12-3/TRBV12-4,-,TGTGCCAGCACAATAAATTCCGGTTCAGATACGCAGTATTTT,CASTINSGSDTQYF
TRBJ1-5,14,-,TRBV6-2/TRBV6-3,few,TGTGCCAGCAGTTTCCAGGTTGGGAATCAGCCCCAGCATTTT,CASSFQVGNQPQHF
TRBJ2-3,11,-,TRBV14,-,TGTGCCAGCAGCCTTTGGGATACGCAGTATTTT,CASSLWDTQYF
TRBJ2-7,13,-,TRBV19,-,TGTGCCAGTAGTCCAGGACATCTTTACGAGCAGTACTTC,CASSPGHLYEQYF
TRBJ1-1,14,-,TRBV15,many,TGTGCCACCAGCGTTGCCAGGGTGAACACTGAAGCTTTCTTT,CATSVARVNTEAFF
TRBJ1-3,15,-,TRBV15,few,TGTGCCACCAGCAGAGATGGGCAGGCTGGAAACACTATATATTTT,CATSRDGQAGNTIYF
TRBJ1-6,18,-,TRBV6-5,few,TGTGCCAGCAGTTACTCGGGCAGGTCTAGCTCCTATAATTCACCCCTCCACTTT,CASSYSGRSSSYNSPLHF
TRBJ2-5,15,TRBD1,TRBV7-2,many,TGTGCCAGCAGCTCCCCACGACAGGGTCAAGAGACCCAGTACTTC,CASSSPRQGQETQYF
TRBJ1-1,13,-,TRBV5-1,-,TGCGCCAGCAGCTTGGGGGCTGCCACTGAAGCTTTCTTT,CASSLGAATEAFF
TRBJ1-1,18,TRBD1,TRBV19,few,TGTGCCAGTAGTACGTTCCGGGACAGGGGGCGAAAAGAATCTGAAGCTTTCTTT,CASSTFRDRGRKESEAFF
TRBJ2-5,15,-,TRBV7-2,many,TGTGCCAGCAGCTTAGATTTCGGAAGTGGAGAGACCCAGTACTTC,CASSLDFGSGETQYF
TRBJ2-2,16,TRBD2,TRBV25-1,few,TGTGCCAGCAGTGAATTGGCGGGAGCTCGGACCGGGGAGCTGTTTTTT,CASSELAGARTGELFF
TRBJ1-6,15,-,TRBV25-1,-,TGTGCCAGCAGTGGAGGGTCCGACTATAATTCACCCCTCCACTTT,CASSGGSDYNSPLHF
TRBJ2-1,16,TRBD2,TRBV6-4,-,TGTGCCAGCAGTGACTCTGAACTAGCGGGATGGAATGAGCAGTTCTTC,CASSDSELAGWNEQFF
TRBJ2-2,16,TRBD2,TRBV20-1,many,TGCAGTGCTAGAGATAATGGCGGGGGGGACACCGGGGAGCTGTTTTTT,CSARDNGGGDTGELFF
TRBJ1-4,15,-,TRBV4-3,-,TGCGCCAGCAGCCAAGATCCAGGGCGATATGAAAAACTGTTTTTT,CASSQDPGRYEKLFF
TRBJ2-3,14,TRBD1,TRBV4-3,few,TGCGCCAGCAGCCAGGACAGGGCCCCAGATACGCAGTATTTT,CASSQDRAPDTQYF
TRBJ2-3,16,-,TRBV3-1,many,TGTGCCAGCAGCATCGAGCGGGACAGTCGGACAGATACGCAGTATTTT,CASSIERDSRTDTQYF
TRBJ2-3,17,-,TRBV4-1,many,TGCGCCAGCAGCCAAGATTTTGACAGTTGGTCCGCAGATACGCAGTATTTT,CASSQDFDSWSADTQYF
TRBJ2-7,15,TRBD1,TRBV10-1,few,TGCGCCAGCAGCCCAGGACAGGGACACTCCTACGAGCAGTACTTC,CASSPGQGHSYEQYF
TRBJ2-1,14,-,TRBV15,-,TGTGCCACCAGAAAACAGGGTTCCTACAATGAGCAGTTCTTC,CATRKQGSYNEQFF
TRBJ2-5,16,TRBD2,TRBV11-2,-,TGTGCCAGCAGCTTAGTTTTAGCGGGGCTGGGAGAGACCCAGTACTTC,CASSLVLAGLGETQYF
TRBJ1-2,12,-,TRBV20-1,-,TGCAGTGCTATACAGGGCGCCTATGGCTACACCTTC,CSAIQGAYGYTF
TRBJ1-6,15,-,TRBV7-2,few,TGTGCCAGCAGCCTAATCAGGGGCGCTAATTCACCCCTCCACTTT,CASSLIRGANSPLHF
TRBJ1-1,15,-,TRBV6-2/TRBV6-3,few,TGTGCCAGCAGTTACCCCCTCCGAGTGAACACTGAAGCTTTCTTT,CASSYPLRVNTEAFF
TRBJ2-2,16,TRBD2,TRBV3-1,few,TGTGCCAGCAGCCCACTAGCGGGGGCGAACACCGGGGAGCTGTTTTTT,CASSPLAGANTGELFF
TRBJ2-2,15,-,TRBV5-1,-,TGCGCCAGCAGCTTGTCAGGGGCCGACACCGGGGAGCTGTTTTTT,CASSLSGADTGELFF
TRBJ2-2,21,TRBD2,TRBV4-1,-,TGCGCCAGCAGCCAGAAGGGGTATCCTAGCGGGAGGGCGAGTGGCACCGGGGAGCTGTTTTTT,CASSQKGYPSGRASGTGELFF
TRBJ1-4,13,TRBD1,TRBV12-3/TRBV12-4,many,TGTGCCAGCAGGGGGACAGGGAGTGAAAAACTGTTTTTT,CASRGTGSEKLFF
TRBJ2-7,17,TRBD1,TRBV5-1,many,TGCGCCAGCAGCTTGGGGAATGGACAGGTTTACTCCTACGAGCAGTACTTC,CASSLGNGQVYSYEQYF
TRBJ2-1,12,TRBD2,TRBV15,many,TGTGCCACCAGCGGCACTAGCGGGACGCAGTTCTTC,CATSGTSGTQFF
TRBJ2-7,10,-,TRBV29-1,few,TGCAGCGTTAGGGACGGGGAGCAGTACTTC,CSVRDGEQYF
TRBJ1-3,13,-,TRBV12-3/TRBV12-4,-,TGTGCCAGCAGTCACCTCTCTGGAAACACCATATATTTT,CASSHLSGNTIYF
TRBJ1-5,14,TRBD1,TRBV3-1,-,TGTGCCAGCAGCCAACAGGGGGCCAATCAGCCCCAGCATTTT,CASSQQGANQPQHF
TRBJ2-7,12,-,TRBV20-1,few,TGCAGTGGGGTGGGACACCTTTACGAGCAGTACTTC,CSGVGHLYEQYF
TRBJ2-7,15,-,TRBV7-9,many,TGTGCCAGCAGCTTAGCTACCAGGGTTCTGCACGAGCAGTACTTC,CASSLATRVLHEQYF
TRBJ1-1,14,-,TRBV5-1,-,TGCGCCAGCAGTTTCGGGGGCTCGAACACTGAAGCTTTCTTT,CASSFGGSNTEAFF
TRBJ2-7,13,-,TRBV20-1,few,TGCAGGGCAACCGGGACCCAGGAGATCGAGCAGTACTTC,CRATGTQEIEQYF